The 21 T cell receptor beta chains below all came from one sample that was sequenced in a study. TCRdb used MiXCR to reprocess the 5' RACE reads, holding one entry per CDR3 protein. The data show approximately 40,000 distinct CDR3 sequences, with roughly 21% seen just once and more than 4% held by the top ten. The sorted Tregs were CD4+CD25+CD127-/low cells. Sequencing was performed on Tregs sorted from blood. These receptors all stem from a female donor with breast cancer.

In this sample, this clonotype turned up a few times. In this CDR3 the conserved last residue, phenylalanine or tryptophan, is missing, so a read error is likely. The chain employs TRBV7-9 and TRBJ2-1; D ambiguous. Per the germline V gene, CDR1 is SEHNR and CDR2 is FQNEAQ (reference sequence). The CDR3 spans 14 residues. V lost 3 bases and J lost 5, with 11 bases in between. CDR3 in amino acids: CASSFGLGDNEQFL. The CDR3 region has the DNA TGTGCCAGCAGCTTCGGCCTTGGGGACAATGAGCAGTTCCTC.

About this clonotype itself: This may be a read error, as it is one base from a much larger clone. This CDR3 is missing its conserved last phenylalanine or tryptophan, likely due to a read error. This chain links TRBV12-3 or TRBV12-4 with TRBJ2-7; unclear D gene. V was clipped by 7 bases and J by 2 bases, with 21 bases between them. CDR3 length: 16 amino acids. Here the CDR3 reads CASTLEPVPVTYEQYL. For the CDR3, the DNA is TGTGCCAGCACTCTTGAACCCGTTCCAGTAACCTACGAGCAGTACCTC.

A note on this clonotype: A much larger clonotype is one base distant, so this may be a read error. The V call is TRBV5-1, the J call TRBJ2-3, with a possible D match to TRBD1 (5 bases). Germline CDR1 is SGHRS and CDR2 is YFSETQ. The CDR3 runs 12 residues. The CDR3 nucleotides are TGCGTCAGCAGGGTGGGCACAGATACGCAGTATTTT. Amino acids: CVSRVGTDTQYF.

The chain links TRBV28 to TRBJ2-5, with D maybe TRBD1 (6 bases). The CDR3 has 17 residues. CDR1 is MDHEN, CDR2 SYDVKM, per germline. The V end lost 5 bases, the J end lost 2 bases, and 21 bases lay between the germline ends. The CDR3 loop is CASSRGRDNFLQETQYF. The CDR3 bases are TGTGCCAGCAGTCGGGGTCGGGACAATTTTTTACAAGAGACCCAGTACTTC.

The chain couples TRBV7-3 to TRBJ2-2, with D possibly being TRBD1 or TRBD2 (5 bases each). Germline CDR1 is SGHTA and CDR2 is FQGTGA. The CDR3 covers 14 residues. Trimming took off 4 bases at V and 4 bases at J, with 10 bases between the two ends. In nucleotides, the CDR3 is TGTGCCAGCAGCTACTATGGGGGCACCGGGGAGCTGTTTTTT. It specifies CASSYYGGTGELFF.

This clonotype is judged medium-sized. CDR3 in DNA: TGTGCCAGCAGCTTAGAGGATCGACAGGGTGGCATGAACACTGAAGCTTTCTTT. Amino acids: CASSLEDRQGGMNTEAFF. V usage is TRBV7-9 and J usage is TRBJ1-1, with TRBD1 identical over 7 bases. CDR1 is SEHNR and CDR2 is FQNEAQ in the germline V gene (reference sequence). The junction had 11 bases not matched to a gene; V was cut back by 1 base and J by 0 bases. The CDR3 covers 18 residues.

This rearrangement joins TRBV5-6 to TRBJ1-2; no reliable D call. Germline loops: CDR1 SGHDT, CDR2 YYEEEE. There are 12 residues in the CDR3. Trimming cost V 6 bases and J 2 bases, with 8 bases left between them. CDR3 residues: CASNYRNYGYTF. The CDR3 DNA reads TGTGCCAGCAATTACAGAAACTATGGCTACACCTTC.

This clonotype was detected only a few times. Germline is not matched at one junction end, which may reflect a read error. The V call is TRBV4-3, the J call TRBJ2-1; D unclear. The CDR3 spans 12 residues. The germline V gene has CDR1 LGHNA and CDR2 YSLEER. The CDR3: CASSQDLNGQFF. The CDR3 DNA is TGCGCCAGCAGCCAAGACTTGAATGGGCAGTTCTTC.

There are many counts of this clonotype. The V call is TRBV21-1, the J call TRBJ2-6; TRBD1, the D gene given by the table, was not confirmed from the DNA. TRBV21-1 is described as a pseudogene. There are 17 residues in the CDR3. CDR3 in amino acids: CASSAGRGGSGANVLTF. The CDR3, as DNA: TGTGCCAGCAGCGCAGGCAGGGGTGGTTCTGGGGCCAACGTCCTGACTTTC.

The sample holds a few counts of this clonotype. The rearrangement joins TRBV4-1 to TRBJ2-7, with 8 bases that match TRBD2. Germline CDR1 MGHRA, CDR2 YSYEKL. This CDR3 has 13 amino acids. V was pared by 0 bases and J by 7 bases, with 2 bases of the junction left unmatched. CDR3 sequence reads: CASSQDPGGEQYF. The CDR3 region has the DNA TGCGCCAGCAGCCAAGATCCGGGGGGGGAGCAGTACTTC.

This clonotype was recorded a few times. The chain couples TRBV3-1 to TRBJ1-6; 8 bases match TRBD1. The CDR3 sequence is 14 residues long. The germline V gene has CDR1 LGHDT and CDR2 YNNKEL (reference sequence). V lost 6 bases and J lost 8; bases outside the gene matches: 6. CDR3 in amino acids: CASSRDRSHSPLHF. The CDR3 region has the DNA TGTGCCAGCAGTCGGGACAGGTCCCATTCACCCCTCCACTTT.

A remark on this clonotype: A much larger clone is a single base away; this may be a read error. The rearrangement joins TRBV7-3 to TRBJ2-1; 8 bases are shared with TRBD2. CDR1 is SGHTA, CDR2 FQGTGA, per germline. The V gene end was trimmed by 2 bases and the J gene end by 9 bases; junction bases not matched to a gene: 9. The CDR3 has 15 amino acids. The CDR3 region is CASSLGTGGPSEQFF. The CDR3 DNA is TGTGCCAGCAGCTTAGGGACGGGAGGGCCATCTGAGCAGTTCTTC.

This clonotype was seen many times. The rearrangement joins TRBV4-1 to TRBJ2-1; TRBD2 matches at 10 bases. V trimming: 1 base; J trimming: 8 bases; junction bases outside the gene matches: 11. Germline V gene lookup returns CDR1 MGHRA and CDR2 YSYEKL. CDR3 size: 17 residues. Here the CDR3 DNA reads TGCGCCAGCAGCCAAGGAGGTGGTCTAGCGGGAGTGTATGAGCAGTTCTTC. Protein: CASSQGGGLAGVYEQFF.

Details on this clonotype: A read error is likely, as this CDR3 ends without the conserved phenylalanine or tryptophan. The V call is TRBV7-3, the J call TRBJ2-2; D is unresolved. CDR3 size: 14 residues. Germline-derived CDR1 and CDR2 are SGHTA and FQGTGA. Trimming stripped 5 bases from V and 4 bases from J, with 11 bases between. The CDR3 here is CASSLLSATGELFS. The CDR3 DNA follows: TGTGCCAGCAGCCTACTCTCTGCCACCGGGGAGCTGTTTTCT.

This clonotype was recorded at least ten times. This sequence joins TRBV4-1 and TRBJ2-1; D is perhaps TRBD2 (5 bases). This CDR3 has 13 residues. Trimming cost V 1 base and J 9 bases, with 10 bases left between them. The germline gives CDR1 MGHRA, CDR2 YSYEKL. This chain's CDR3 is CASSQGLALEQFF. CDR3 DNA sequence: TGCGCCAGCAGCCAAGGTCTAGCTCTTGAGCAGTTCTTC.

This clonotype appeared a few times. The chain combines TRBV7-9 with TRBJ1-2; TRBD1 might be the D (6 bases). The CDR3 has 16 residues. Germline V gene data show CDR1 as SEHNR and CDR2 as FQNEAQ (reference sequence). V lost 1 base and J 7 bases, leaving 19 bases between the germline ends. The CDR3 coding sequence is TGTGCCAGCAGCTTAGGTGGGACAAGCGCTATGGGTGGCTACACCTTC. Protein: CASSLGGTSAMGGYTF.

This clonotype showed up many times. The genes are TRBV25-1 and TRBJ2-5; D possibly corresponds to TRBD2 (6 bases). This CDR3 comprises 15 residues. Germline CDR1 MGHDK, CDR2 SYGVNS. V was clipped by 9 bases and J by 5 bases, with 22 bases between them. This CDR3 reads CARISPGLQRETQYF. The DNA for the CDR3 is TGTGCCAGAATATCCCCCGGACTACAGAGGGAGACCCAGTACTTC.

Only a few counts were recorded for this clonotype. The rearrangement links TRBV5-1 to TRBJ2-3; 15 bases agree with TRBD2. The V segment lost 4 bases and the J segment 4 bases; nucleotides outside the gene matches: 7. Per germline, CDR1 SGHRS and CDR2 YFSETQ. The CDR3 consists of 17 residues. The CDR3 spells CASSVGLAGGESDTQYF. CDR3 nucleotides: TGCGCCAGCAGCGTGGGACTAGCGGGAGGAGAATCAGATACGCAGTATTTT.

This clonotype occurred once. Sequence at one end of the junction differs from germline and may be a read error. The chain joins TRBV6-1 to TRBJ2-7; TRBD2 is a possible D gene (6 bases). Germline V gene sequence: CDR1 MNHNS, CDR2 SASEGT. The CDR3 spans 16 residues. CDR3 bases: TGTGCCAGCGGTGAAATACCGGGGGATTCCTCCTACGAGCAGTACTTC. It is translated as CASGEIPGDSSYEQYF.

This clonotype was detected a few times. CDR3 residues: CSATWETGDYNEQFF. The CDR3 coding sequence is TGCAGTGCTACATGGGAGACAGGGGATTACAATGAGCAGTTCTTC. The rearrangement joins TRBV20-1 to TRBJ2-1; the match to TRBD1 covers 8 bases. Trimming removed 4 bases from V and 4 bases from J; junction bases left unmatched: 9. Germline CDR1 and CDR2: DFQATT and SNEGSKA (reference sequence). This CDR3 is 15 amino acids long.

V is TRBV5-6 and J is TRBJ2-1; TRBD2 matches 14 bases. V shed 4 bases and J 8 bases; nucleotides not matched to a gene: 8. The CDR3 has 16 residues. The germline gives CDR1 SGHDT, CDR2 YYEEEE. CDR3 region: CASSGPGTSGSDEQFF. CDR3 bases: TGTGCCAGCAGCGGACCCGGGACTAGCGGGAGCGATGAGCAGTTCTTC.